These 6 T cell receptor beta chains came from one sample sequenced in a study of blood T cell repertoires in COVID-19. Assay: immunoSEQ multiplex PCR; the TCRdb copy retains only in-frame clones and omits some. The sample contains 55,000 or so clones, around 87% of which appear only once. The source material was peripheral blood. The source of these receptors is a man between 60 and 75 years old with active or convalescent COVID-19.

The gene calls are TRBV4-3 and TRBJ1-6, with 10 bases fitting TRBD1. Germline CDR1 is LGHNA and CDR2 is YSLEER. The V gene end was trimmed by 4 bases and the J gene end by 9 bases; junction bases not matched to a gene: 3. The length of the CDR3 is 14 residues. The CDR3 DNA follows: TGCGCCAGCAGCCTAAGGACAGGGGGTTCACCCCTCCACTTT. Its translation is CASSLRTGGSPLHF.

This clone appeared once. The chain combines TRBV27 with TRBJ1-4; 11 bases line up with TRBD1. V was pared by 7 bases and J by 8 bases, with 9 bases of the junction left unmatched. Per germline, CDR1 MNHEY and CDR2 SMNVEV (reference sequence). The CDR3 is made up of 15 amino acids. The CDR3 nucleotides are TGTGCCAGCACTACTCGGGGACAGGGGGGCGAAAAACTGTTTTTT. This sequence encodes CASTTRGQGGEKLFF.

The rearrangement joins TRBV5-1 to TRBJ1-2, with 11 bases fitting TRBD1. The CDR3 has 16 amino acids. The germline V gene encodes CDR1 SGHRS and CDR2 YFSETQ. V trimming: 4 bases; J trimming: 4 bases; junction bases outside the gene matches: 9. This CDR3 is CASSLGQGALVYGYTF. Here the CDR3 DNA reads TGCGCCAGCAGCCTAGGACAGGGGGCTCTTGTCTATGGCTACACCTTC.

The genes are TRBV11-2 and TRBJ2-5; the match to TRBD1 covers 11 bases. CDR1 is SGHAT and CDR2 is FQNNGV in the germline V gene. The junction had 2 bases not matched to a gene; V was cut back by 5 bases and J by 6 bases. The CDR3 has 13 amino acids. The CDR3 spells CASSTDRGQTQYF. CDR3 bases: TGTGCCAGCAGCACGGACAGGGGGCAGACCCAGTACTTC.

J is TRBJ1-1 and V is TRBV6-1, with D perhaps matching TRBD1 (6 bases). Per germline, CDR1 MNHNS and CDR2 SASEGT. The CDR3 length is 14 residues. Trimming pared 3 bases from V and 4 bases from J, leaving 12 bases between. CDR3 coding DNA: TGTGCCAGCAGTGACAGGGGATGGAGCACTGAAGCTTTCTTT. This codes for CASSDRGWSTEAFF.

This chain joins TRBV7-2 and TRBJ1-5, with D possibly TRBD1 on 5 matching bases. CDR1 is SGHTA and CDR2 is FQGNSA in the germline V gene. The CDR3 covers 15 residues. Trimming took off 5 bases at V and 4 bases at J, with 15 bases between the two ends. The CDR3 bases are TGTGCCAGCAGCCCCGGGGGGGGAAAAAATCAGCCCCAGCATTTT. This gives the protein CASSPGGGKNQPQHF.